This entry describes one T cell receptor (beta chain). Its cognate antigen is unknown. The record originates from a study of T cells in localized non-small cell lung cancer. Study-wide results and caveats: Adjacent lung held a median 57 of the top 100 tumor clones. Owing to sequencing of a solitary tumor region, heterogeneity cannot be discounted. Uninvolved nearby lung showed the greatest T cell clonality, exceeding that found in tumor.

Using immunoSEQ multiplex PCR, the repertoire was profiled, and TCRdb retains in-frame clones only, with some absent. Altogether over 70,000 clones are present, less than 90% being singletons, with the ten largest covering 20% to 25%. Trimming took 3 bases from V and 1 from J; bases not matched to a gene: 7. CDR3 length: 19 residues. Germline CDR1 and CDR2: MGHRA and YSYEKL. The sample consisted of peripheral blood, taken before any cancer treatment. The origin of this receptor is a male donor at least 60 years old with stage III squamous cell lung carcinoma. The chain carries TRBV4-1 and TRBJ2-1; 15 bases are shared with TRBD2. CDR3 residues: CASSQWTSGGAKSYNEQFF. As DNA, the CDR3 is TGCGCCAGCAGCCAGTGGACTAGCGGGGGGGCGAAATCCTACAATGAGCAGTTCTTC.